These 18 T cell receptor beta chains share one sample of origin, sequenced in a study of T cell repertoires in ileal Crohn's disease. Time point specified: inflamed ileum from the surgical specimen. Sequencing used immunoSEQ multiplex PCR; TCRdb keeps in-frame clones, though not all of them. This table has 15,000 or so clones, 70% to 85% appearing once. The sequenced sample was ileal tissue. The receptor source for this set is an adult with Crohn's disease.

This chain connects TRBV5-4 to TRBJ1-2; 12 positions match TRBD1. Germline V gene data show CDR1 as SGHNT and CDR2 as YYREEE (reference sequence). CDR3 length: 17 residues. V lost 6 bases to trimming and J lost 7 bases; unmatched junction nucleotides: 16. The CDR3 region has the DNA TGTGCCAGCACCCTAGGCGGGACAGGGGGCCCGTATAGTGGCTACACCTTC. This translates into CASTLGGTGGPYSGYTF.

This clone appeared once. The chain uses TRBV6-6 and TRBJ1-2; unclear D gene. V was pared by 1 base and J by 4 bases, with 1 base between. Germline assignment: CDR1 MNHNY and CDR2 SVGAGI (reference sequence). This CDR3 has 11 amino acids. CDR3 sequence reads: CASSYFYGYTF. CDR3 bases: TGTGCCAGCAGTTACTTCTATGGCTACACCTTC.

The rearrangement uses TRBV29-1 and TRBJ1-2; a weak D match, TRBD1 (5 bases). CDR1 SQVTM and CDR2 ANQGSEA come from the germline V gene. V was trimmed by 3 bases and J by 4 bases, leaving 12 bases between them. CDR3 length: 13 residues. CDR3 sequence reads: CSVESGAVYGYTF. The CDR3 bases are TGCAGCGTTGAGAGCGGGGCAGTCTATGGCTACACCTTC.

The chain recombines TRBV21-1 with TRBJ1-5; no DNA check was done on the table's D call, TRBD1. TRBV21-1 is tagged as a pseudogene. The CDR3 length is 17 residues. In nucleotides, the CDR3 is TGTGCCAGCAGGTACTCCGGGACAGGGGTCTTCAATCAGCCCCAGCATTTT. Its protein product is CASRYSGTGVFNQPQHF.

This chain links TRBV7-9 with TRBJ2-2; TRBD2 aligns across 9 bases. This CDR3 has 15 residues. V dropped 6 bases and J dropped 1; count of bases not matched to a gene: 3. CDR1 and CDR2 from the germline V gene are SEHNR and FQNEAQ (reference sequence). The CDR3, as DNA: TGTGCCAGCAGTAATAGCGGGGGGAACACCGGGGAGCTGTTTTTT. It is translated as CASSNSGGNTGELFF.

The J gene is TRBJ2-5, the V gene TRBV6-1; 9 nucleotides match TRBD2. This CDR3 is built from 17 residues. V was clipped by 8 bases and J by 0 bases; unmatched bases: 13. Germline CDR1 MNHNS, CDR2 SASEGT. CDR3 sequence reads: CASGQAGGLLYQETQYF. In DNA form, the CDR3 reads TGTGCCAGCGGTCAAGCGGGGGGCCTACTGTACCAAGAGACCCAGTACTTC.

J is TRBJ2-3 and V is TRBV5-4; 10 bases match TRBD1. Germline lookup yields CDR1 SGHNT and CDR2 YYREEE (reference sequence). Losses at the gene ends were 5 bases for V and 2 bases for J; bases not matched to a gene: 5. The CDR3 spans 15 residues. CDR3 nucleotide sequence: TGTGCCAGCAGTAGGGGACAGGGGATCACAGATACGCAGTATTTT. Amino acids: CASSRGQGITDTQYF.

This chain uses TRBV7-9 with TRBJ2-5; a possible D gene is TRBD2 (5 bases). Per the germline V gene, CDR1 is SEHNR and CDR2 is FQNEAQ (reference sequence). V was shortened by 2 bases and J by 4 bases, with 14 bases between the two germline ends. This CDR3 is built from 15 residues. The CDR3 nucleotides read TGTGCCAGCAGCTTATTGGTGACCGAGGGAGAGACCCAGTACTTC. Translated, it gives CASSLLVTEGETQYF.

The chain is built from TRBV5-1 and TRBJ2-7; 8 nucleotides line up with TRBD2. The germline gives CDR1 SGHRS, CDR2 YFSETQ. The CDR3 sequence is 13 residues long. Losses at the gene ends were 4 bases for V and 6 bases for J; bases not matched to a gene: 6. This CDR3 is CASSPTGGGEQYF. CDR3 sequence (DNA): TGCGCCAGCAGCCCCACGGGGGGGGGCGAGCAGTACTTC. The whole variable domain, remainder taken from reference TRBV5-1 and TRBJ2-7, is KAGVTQTPRYLIKTRGQQVTLSCSPISGHRSVSWYQQTPGQGLQFLFEYFSETQRNKGNFPGRFSGRQFSNSRSEMNVSTLELGDSALYLCASSPTGGGEQYFGPGTRLTVT.

The J gene is TRBJ2-7, the V gene TRBV2, with D perhaps matching TRBD1 (5 bases). The germline gives CDR1 SNHLY, CDR2 FYNNEI. The CDR3 is 13 residues long. The V gene lost 6 bases and the J gene lost 2 bases, with 11 bases spanning the gap. CDR3 nucleotide sequence: TGTGCCAGCAGCCTTCCGACAGCCTACGAGCAGTACTTC. Amino acid sequence: CASSLPTAYEQYF.

This chain links TRBV7-8 with TRBJ1-4; D gene ambiguous. Germline loops: CDR1 SGHVS, CDR2 FQNEAQ. The CDR3 runs 14 residues. V lost 2 bases to trimming and J lost 0 bases, with 4 bases between them. This CDR3 reads CASSLRATNEKLFF. CDR3 in DNA: TGTGCCAGCAGCTTAAGGGCAACTAATGAAAAACTGTTTTTT.

The rearrangement joins TRBV5-1 to TRBJ2-1; D ambiguous. The germline V gene has CDR1 SGHRS and CDR2 YFSETQ. This CDR3 contains 14 residues. V shed 1 base and J shed 6 bases, with 11 bases lying between them. The CDR3 sequence: CASSLYLTGNEQFF. The CDR3 DNA reads as TGCGCCAGCAGCTTGTATCTTACTGGCAATGAGCAGTTCTTC. Together with reference TRBV5-1 and TRBJ2-1, the CDR3 gives the full variable domain: KAGVTQTPRYLIKTRGQQVTLSCSPISGHRSVSWYQQTPGQGLQFLFEYFSETQRNKGNFPGRFSGRQFSNSRSEMNVSTLELGDSALYLCASSLYLTGNEQFFGPGTRLTVL.

The chain carries TRBV7-9 and TRBJ2-7, with TRBD1 matching over 7 bases. This CDR3 comprises 14 residues. Trimming cost V 0 bases and J 6 bases; bases outside gene matches: 5. The germline V gene has CDR1 SEHNR and CDR2 FQNEAQ (reference sequence). CDR3 residues: CASSLAGGQFEQYF. In nucleotides, the CDR3 is TGTGCCAGCAGCTTAGCTGGGGGACAGTTCGAGCAGTACTTC.

V and J are TRBV4-2 and TRBJ1-5; 10 nucleotides match TRBD1. This CDR3 contains 15 residues. From germline, CDR1 is LGHNA and CDR2 YNFKEQ. V shed 4 bases, J shed 5 bases, and the junction held 5 bases outside the gene matches. In DNA, the CDR3 is TGTGCCAGCAGCCTCGTGACAGGGGGCGATCAGCCCCAGCATTTT. Amino acid sequence: CASSLVTGGDQPQHF.

J is TRBJ1-1 and V is TRBV4-1; tentatively, D is TRBD1 (6 bases). V gave up 3 bases and J gave up 2 bases, with 7 bases separating them. CDR1 is MGHRA and CDR2 is YSYEKL in the germline V gene. CDR3 length: 13 residues. This chain's CDR3 is CASSQGGNTEAFF. CDR3 coding DNA: TGCGCCAGCAGCCAGGGGGGCAACACTGAAGCTTTCTTT.

This rearrangement joins TRBV10-1 to TRBJ2-7; D call uncertain. The CDR3 length is 11 residues. Germline-derived CDR1 and CDR2 are WNHNN and SYGVQD (reference sequence). V dropped 4 bases and J dropped 3 bases, with 4 bases sitting between them. The CDR3 sequence is CASSGGYEQYF. CDR3 coding DNA: TGCGCCAGCAGTGGGGGCTACGAGCAGTACTTC.

The gene calls are TRBV9 and TRBJ1-1; D is perhaps TRBD1 (5 bases). Germline CDR1 reads SGDLS; CDR2 reads YYNGEE. With 4 bases removed from V and 1 base from J, the gap between germline ends came to 8 bases. This CDR3 spans 13 amino acids. The CDR3 spells CASSPGGNTEAFF. In DNA form, the CDR3 reads TGTGCCAGCAGCCCTGGGGGGAACACTGAAGCTTTCTTT.

The chain has TRBV19 and TRBJ2-7; 7 bases fit TRBD1. The CDR3 loop spans 15 amino acids. The V and J ends lost 3 bases and 0 bases, in that order; junction bases with no gene match: 5. In germline, CDR1 is LNHDA, CDR2 SQIVND (reference sequence). The CDR3 region has the DNA TGTGCCAGTAGTATTCTCGGGACAGACTCCTACGAGCAGTACTTC. It yields the protein CASSILGTDSYEQYF.